This T cell receptor beta chain appears in the sequencing data of a study of blood T cell repertoires in COVID-19. The overall study: Both acute and convalescent COVID-19 samples were obtained from the United States, Italy and Spain.

Everyone who took part was roughly 18 to 89 years old, and they came from fewer than 25 US areas. Recovery among Cohort 3 donors was established by two negative PCRs, clearance, or symptom resolution. Here immunoSEQ multiplex PCR was the method, and the copy in TCRdb shows in-frame clones only, minus some. The sample has under 200,000 clones; approximately 88% are singletons. Unmatched junction bases numbered 1, after V lost 10 bases and J lost 7 bases. This CDR3 comprises 11 residues. Germline loops: CDR1 SNHLY, CDR2 FYNNEI. The rearrangement uses TRBV2 and TRBJ1-6, with 7 bases identical to TRBD1. The clonotype was recovered from a woman aged 55 to 70 who had recovered from COVID-19. The sequenced sample consisted of PBMCs or T cells enriched from blood (not recorded which). CDR3 bases: TGTGCCACAGGGGGAAATTCACCCCTCCACTTT. Translated: CATGGNSPLHF.